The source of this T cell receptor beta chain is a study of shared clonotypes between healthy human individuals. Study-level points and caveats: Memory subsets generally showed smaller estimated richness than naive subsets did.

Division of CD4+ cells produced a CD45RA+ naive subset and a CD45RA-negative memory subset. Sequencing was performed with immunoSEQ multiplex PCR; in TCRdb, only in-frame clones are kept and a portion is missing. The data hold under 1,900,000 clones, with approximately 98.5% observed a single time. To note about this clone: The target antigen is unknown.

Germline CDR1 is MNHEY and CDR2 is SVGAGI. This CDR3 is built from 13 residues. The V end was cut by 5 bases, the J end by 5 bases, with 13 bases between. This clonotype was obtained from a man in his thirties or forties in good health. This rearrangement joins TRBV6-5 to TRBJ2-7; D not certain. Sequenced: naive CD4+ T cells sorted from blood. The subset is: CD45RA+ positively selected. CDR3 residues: CASSHGFLNEQYF. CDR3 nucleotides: TGTGCCAGCAGTCACGGGTTTCTTAACGAGCAGTACTTC.